This TCR beta chain was identified in a study of Graves' ophthalmopathy and Graves' hyperthyroidism. Broader study findings: Sensitivity reached 87.88% and specificity roughly 81% for a 13-signature model separating ophthalmopathy from stable hyperthyroidism.

Amplification of TCR beta CDR3 regions used RNA transcripts. An opening RT-PCR round employed HTBI primers and preceded a second-round multiplex PCR. MiXCR, applied by TCRdb to the multiplex PCR reads, yields one record per CDR3 protein. This sample yields almost 750,000 distinct CDR3 sequences, of which 35% to 50% are seen a single time; 44% belongs to the top ten. On this clonotype itself: What it binds is not known.

Sequenced material: peripheral blood. The origin of this receptor is an adult man with Graves' ophthalmopathy.

The CDR3 sequence is CASSSFRYEQYF. CDR3 in DNA: TGTGCCAGCAGCTCCTTCCGCTACGAGCAGTACTTC. V and J are TRBV6-6 and TRBJ2-7, with no clear D. Germline V gives CDR1 MNHNY, CDR2 SVGAGI (reference sequence). Trimming took 6 bases from V and 3 from J, leaving 9 bases between them. The CDR3 runs to 12 residues.